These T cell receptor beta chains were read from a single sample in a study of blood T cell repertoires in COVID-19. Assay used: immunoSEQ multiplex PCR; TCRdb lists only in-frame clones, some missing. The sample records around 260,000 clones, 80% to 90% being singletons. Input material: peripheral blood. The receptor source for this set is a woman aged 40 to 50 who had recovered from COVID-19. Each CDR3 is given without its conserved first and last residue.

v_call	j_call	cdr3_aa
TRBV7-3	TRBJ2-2	ATSTGPGKGTGELF
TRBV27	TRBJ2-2	ASSRPHSQNTGELF
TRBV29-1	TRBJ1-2	SVYGQGNGYT
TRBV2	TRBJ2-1	ANRGRWNEQF
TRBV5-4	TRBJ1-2	ASSLAYSRTSSYGYT
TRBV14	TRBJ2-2	ASSPPGGGETGELF
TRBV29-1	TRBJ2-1	SVAGQASDEQF
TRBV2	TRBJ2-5	ASTYQETQY
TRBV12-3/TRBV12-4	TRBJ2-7	ASTAGAYEQY
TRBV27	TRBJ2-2	ASSRITSWSYTGELF
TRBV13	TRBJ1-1	ASSSTGGRRTEAF
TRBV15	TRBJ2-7	ATRSKGHSYEQY
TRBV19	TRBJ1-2	ASSRGRYGYT
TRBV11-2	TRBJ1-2	ASSFGGLAYGYT
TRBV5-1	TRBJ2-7	ASSRELARMGDEQY
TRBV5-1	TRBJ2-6	ASSEVGANVLT
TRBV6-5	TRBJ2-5	ASSTPPGTQY
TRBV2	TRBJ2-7	ASSFLGAVYEQY
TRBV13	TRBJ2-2	ASSLGSGGLNTGELF
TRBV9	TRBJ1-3	ASSVAPFGGNSGNTIY
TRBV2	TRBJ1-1	ASSEYRTGSGTEAF
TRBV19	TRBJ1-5	ASSSFPGGLSQPQH
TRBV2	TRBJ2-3	ASSDPQLGAYDTDTQY
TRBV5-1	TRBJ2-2	ASSLQRELF
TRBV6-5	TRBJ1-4	ASRAGSTNEKLF
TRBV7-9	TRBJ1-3	GQQGSGNTIY
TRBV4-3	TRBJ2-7	ASSQDEGYYEQY
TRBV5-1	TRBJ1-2	ASSLISGQGISGYT
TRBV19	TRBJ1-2	ASTLVGQGAWYGYT
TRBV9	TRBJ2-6	ASSPAGQGFGANVLT
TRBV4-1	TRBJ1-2	ASSQGMRGPYLGYT
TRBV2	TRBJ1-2	ASSERGRGRDYGYT
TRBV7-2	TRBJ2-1	ASSLVPGGGWHEQF
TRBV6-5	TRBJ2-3	ASSTGTPITDTQY
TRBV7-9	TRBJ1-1	ASSLAGGGNTEAF
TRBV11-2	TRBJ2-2	ASTLRTGQGNTGELF
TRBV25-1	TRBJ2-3	ASPEAGIDTQY
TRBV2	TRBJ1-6	ASKQGSGNSPLH
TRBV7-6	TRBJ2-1	ASSLYQRQSHGNEQF
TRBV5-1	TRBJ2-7	ASSRTGVGGYEQY
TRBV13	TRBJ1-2	ASSLGFGVEDGYT
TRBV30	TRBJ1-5	AWSAYIGGSNQPQH
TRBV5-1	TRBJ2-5	ASSWNRQGQETQY
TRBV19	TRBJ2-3	ASSWGGYTDTQY
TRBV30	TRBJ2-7	ACTQGAGEQY
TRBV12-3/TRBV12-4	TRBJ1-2	ASSYQGPSYT
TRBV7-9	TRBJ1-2	ASSRQGNYGYT
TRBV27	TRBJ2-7	ASSSYGTGNYEQY
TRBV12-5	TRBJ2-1	ASGLLRQVGYNEQF
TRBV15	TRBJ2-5	ATSTGQAQETQY
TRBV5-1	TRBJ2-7	ASSPGVQY
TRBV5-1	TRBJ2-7	ASSRSGTSVLYEQY
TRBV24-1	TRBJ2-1	ATSDPGLADPGEQF